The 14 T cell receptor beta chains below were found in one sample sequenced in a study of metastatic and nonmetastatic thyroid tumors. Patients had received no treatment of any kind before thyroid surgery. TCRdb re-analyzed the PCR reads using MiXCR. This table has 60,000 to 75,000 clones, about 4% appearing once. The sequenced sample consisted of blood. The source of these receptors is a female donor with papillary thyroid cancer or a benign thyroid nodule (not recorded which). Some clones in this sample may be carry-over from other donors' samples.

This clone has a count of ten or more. The CDR3 here is CASSELEAALNEQFF. In nucleotides, the CDR3 is TGTGCCAGCAGTGAATTGGAGGCAGCTCTAAATGAGCAGTTCTTC. The chain has TRBV2 and TRBJ2-1, with D maybe TRBD2 (5 bases). The CDR3 is made up of 15 amino acids. The V end lost 2 bases, the J end lost 7 bases, and 15 bases lay between the germline ends. Germline CDR1 and CDR2: SNHLY and FYNNEI. Looking up the rest from reference TRBV2 and TRBJ2-1 gives the full variable domain: EPEVTQTPSHQVTQMGQEVILRCVPISNHLYFYWYRQILGQKVEFLVSFYNNEISEKSEIFDDQFSVERPDGSNFTLKIRSTKLEDSAMYFCASSELEAALNEQFFGPGTRLTVL.

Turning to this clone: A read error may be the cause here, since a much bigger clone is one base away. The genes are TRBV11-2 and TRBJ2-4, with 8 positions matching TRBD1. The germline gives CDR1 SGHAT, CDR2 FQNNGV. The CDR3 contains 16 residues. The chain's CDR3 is CASRYGTGYTKNTQYF. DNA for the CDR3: TGTGCCAGCAGATACGGGACAGGTTATACCAAAAACACTCAGTACTTC.

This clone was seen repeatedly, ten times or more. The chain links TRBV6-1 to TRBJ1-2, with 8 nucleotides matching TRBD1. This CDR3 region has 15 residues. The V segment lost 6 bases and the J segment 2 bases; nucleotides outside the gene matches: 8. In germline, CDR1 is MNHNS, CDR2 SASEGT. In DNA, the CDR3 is TGTGCCAGCAGAGCTACAGGGGGAGGGAACTATGGCTACACCTTC. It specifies CASRATGGGNYGYTF.

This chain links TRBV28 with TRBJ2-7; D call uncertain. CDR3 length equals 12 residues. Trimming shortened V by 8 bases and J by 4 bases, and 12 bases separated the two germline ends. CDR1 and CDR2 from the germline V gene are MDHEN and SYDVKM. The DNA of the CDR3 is TGTGCCAGCTCCCGGATCCTTTACGAGCAGTACTTC. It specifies CASSRILYEQYF.

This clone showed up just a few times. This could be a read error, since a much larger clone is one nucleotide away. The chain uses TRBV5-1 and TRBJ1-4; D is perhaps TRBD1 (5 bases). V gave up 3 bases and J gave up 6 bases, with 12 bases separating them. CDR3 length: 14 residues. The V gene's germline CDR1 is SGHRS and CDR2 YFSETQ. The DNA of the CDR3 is TGCGCCAGCAGCTGTAGACAGTCCGATGAAAAACTGTTTTTT. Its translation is CASSCRQSDEKLFF. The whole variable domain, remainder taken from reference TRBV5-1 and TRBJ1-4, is KAGVTQTPRYLIKTRGQQVTLSCSPISGHRSVSWYQQTPGQGLQFLFEYFSETQRNKGNFPGRFSGRQFSNSRSEMNVSTLELGDSALYLCASSCRQSDEKLFFGSGTQLSVL.

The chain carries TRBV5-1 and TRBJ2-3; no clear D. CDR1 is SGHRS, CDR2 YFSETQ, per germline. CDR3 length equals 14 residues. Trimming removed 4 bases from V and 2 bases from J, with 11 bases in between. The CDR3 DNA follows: TGCGCCAGCAGCCTTCGAGAGATCACAGATACGCAGTATTTT. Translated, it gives CASSLREITDTQYF.

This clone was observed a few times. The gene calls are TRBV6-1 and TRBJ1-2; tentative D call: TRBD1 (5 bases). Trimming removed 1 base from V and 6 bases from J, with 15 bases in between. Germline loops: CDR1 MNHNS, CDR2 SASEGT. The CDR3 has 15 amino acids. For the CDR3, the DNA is TGTGCCAGCAGTGAAGTGGAGGGGAGGATCGATGGCTACACCTTC. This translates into CASSEVEGRIDGYTF.

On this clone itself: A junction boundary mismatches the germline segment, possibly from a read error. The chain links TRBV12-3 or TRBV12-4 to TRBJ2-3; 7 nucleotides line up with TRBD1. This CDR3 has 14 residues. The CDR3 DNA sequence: TGTGCCAGCAGCCTACAGGGGAGCACAGATACGCGGTATTTT. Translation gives CASSLQGSTDTRYF.

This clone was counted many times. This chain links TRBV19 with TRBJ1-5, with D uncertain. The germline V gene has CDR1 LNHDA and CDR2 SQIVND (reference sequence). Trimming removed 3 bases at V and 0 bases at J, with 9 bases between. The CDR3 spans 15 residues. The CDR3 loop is CASSIQSYSNQPQHF. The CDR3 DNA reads TGTGCCAGTAGTATTCAGAGCTATAGCAATCAGCCCCAGCATTTT.

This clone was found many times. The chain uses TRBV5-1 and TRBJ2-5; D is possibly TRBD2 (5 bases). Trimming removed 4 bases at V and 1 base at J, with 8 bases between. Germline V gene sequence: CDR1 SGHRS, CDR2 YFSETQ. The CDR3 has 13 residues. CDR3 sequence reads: CASSPGSQETQYF. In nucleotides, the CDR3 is TGCGCCAGCAGCCCGGGGTCCCAAGAGACCCAGTACTTC.

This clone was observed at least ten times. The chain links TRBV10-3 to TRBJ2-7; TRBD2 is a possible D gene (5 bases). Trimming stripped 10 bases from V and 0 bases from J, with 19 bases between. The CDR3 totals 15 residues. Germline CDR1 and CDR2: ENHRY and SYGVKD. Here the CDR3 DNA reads TGTGCCACCCCCCCCCCAAGCGGAAGCTCCTACGAGCAGTACTTC. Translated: CATPPPSGSSYEQYF.

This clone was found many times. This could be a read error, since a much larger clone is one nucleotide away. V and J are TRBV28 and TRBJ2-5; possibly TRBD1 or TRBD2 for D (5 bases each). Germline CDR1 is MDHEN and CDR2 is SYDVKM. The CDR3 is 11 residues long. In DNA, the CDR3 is TGTGCCGGCAGCCACCAGGGAGCCCAGTACTTC. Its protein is CAGSHQGAQYF. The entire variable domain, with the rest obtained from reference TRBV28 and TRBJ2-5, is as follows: DVKVTQSSRYLVKRTGEKVFLECVQDMDHENMFWYRQDPGLGLRLIYFSYDVKMKEKGDIPEGYSVSREKKERFSLILESASTNQTSMYLCAGSHQGAQYFGPGTRLLVL.

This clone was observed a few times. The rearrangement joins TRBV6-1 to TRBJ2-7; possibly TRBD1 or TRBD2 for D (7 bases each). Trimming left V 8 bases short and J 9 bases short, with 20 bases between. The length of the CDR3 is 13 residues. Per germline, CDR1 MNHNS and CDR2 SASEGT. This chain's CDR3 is CASLQGGGDGQYF. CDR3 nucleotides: TGTGCCAGCCTCCAGGGGGGAGGGGACGGGCAGTACTTC.

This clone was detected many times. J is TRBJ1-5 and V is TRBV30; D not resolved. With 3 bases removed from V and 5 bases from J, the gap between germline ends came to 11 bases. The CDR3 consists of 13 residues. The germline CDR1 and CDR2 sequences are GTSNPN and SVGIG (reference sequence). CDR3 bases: TGTGCCTGGAGCCCGGACCGTGATCAGCCCCAGCATTTT. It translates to CAWSPDRDQPQHF.